These T cell receptor beta chains were read from a single sample in a study of regulatory T cells in long-lasting Graves disease. TCRdb ran MiXCR on the multiplex PCR reads and lists one entry per CDR3 protein. The sample includes 320,000 or so distinct CDR3 sequences, over 15% of them seen just once. The sample here was peripheral blood mononuclear cells (PBMCs), taken at new diagnosis, from a patient treated with antithyroid drugs. The receptors stem from a female donor with Graves disease. Both conserved end residues are part of each CDR3. A D gene is named only where the DNA matches it firmly. Part of the rows lack a size; the others show once, few, many or a class for expanded clones.

D | size | J | V | DNA | CDR3
TRBD2 | many | TRBJ2-1 | TRBV11-1 | TGTGCCAGCATCTCCTCCAAAGCGGGACTAATCTCCTACAATGAGCAGTTCTTC | CASISSKAGLISYNEQFF
NA | many | TRBJ2-3 | TRBV28 | TGTGCCAGCAGTCCTACAGGGTTAGGCACAGATACGCAGTATTTT | CASSPTGLGTDTQYF
NA | many | TRBJ2-3 | TRBV7-9 | TGTGCCAGCAGCTTAGGAGGGCGGCAGGATACGCAGTATTTT | CASSLGGRQDTQYF
TRBD2 | many | TRBJ2-7 | TRBV12-3/TRBV12-4 | TGTGCCAGCAGTTTAGACGGGACTAGTTCAGAGCAGTACTTC | CASSLDGTSSEQYF
NA | many | TRBJ2-7 | TRBV7-2 | TGTGCCAGCAGCCACCCTTCGAACGAGCAGTACTTC | CASSHPSNEQYF
NA | NA | TRBJ1-2 | TRBV5-4 | TGTGCCAGCAGCTTCGATTCAGGGAGCTATGGCTACACCTTC | CASSFDSGSYGYTF
TRBD1 | many | TRBJ1-1 | TRBV24-1 | TGTGCCACCAGTCTAGGGACAGGGGAGGGTCGGACTGAAGCTTTCTTT | CATSLGTGEGRTEAFF
NA | many | TRBJ2-5 | TRBV6-5 | TGTGCCAGCAGTTATACCAGCGCGAAGGCGGAGACCCAGTACTTC | CASSYTSAKAETQYF
TRBD1 | many | TRBJ1-2 | TRBV10-3 | TGTGCCATCAGTGAGTCGACAGGGGACTATGGCTACACCTTC | CAISESTGDYGYTF
NA | many | TRBJ1-1 | TRBV7-8 | TGTGCCAGCAGCCCTAGGCTGGGGGTGGCCACTGAAGCTTTCTTT | CASSPRLGVATEAFF
TRBD1 | NA | TRBJ2-3 | TRBV28 | TGTGCCAGCCGCCGGGACAGGGGGCGAGATACGCAGTATTTT | CASRRDRGRDTQYF
NA | many | TRBJ2-1 | TRBV20-1 | TGCAGTGCTGTAGGACCTTCGGACTTTATTGACAATGAGCAGTTCTTC | CSAVGPSDFIDNEQFF
TRBD1 | few | TRBJ1-5 | TRBV28 | TGTGCCACCCAATCAGCGCAACCGGGACAGGGCTGGTATGGCAATCAGCCCCAGCATTTT | CATQSAQPGQGWYGNQPQHF
TRBD2 | few | TRBJ2-7 | TRBV6-5 | TGTGCCAGCAGTTACTCGCCGTTTCCCCGGGACTACTACGAGCAGTACTTC | CASSYSPFPRDYYEQYF
TRBD1 | many | TRBJ1-4 | TRBV5-1 | TGCGCCAGCAGCTTGGCCCCGAGGGGGCAAGATGAAAAACTGTTTTTT | CASSLAPRGQDEKLFF
TRBD2 | NA | TRBJ2-1 | TRBV19 | TGTGCCAGTAGTATGTCTAGCGGGGGGTCTTACAATGAGCAGTTCTTC | CASSMSSGGSYNEQFF
NA | NA | TRBJ2-2 | TRBV19 | TGTGCCAGTAGTATTGGGCAAAGGACCGGGGAGCTGTTTTTT | CASSIGQRTGELFF
NA | many | TRBJ2-7 | TRBV12-5 | TGTGCTAGTGGCCCCGCAACCTACGAGCAGTACTTC | CASGPATYEQYF
TRBD2 | NA | TRBJ2-7 | TRBV13 | TGTGCCAGCAGCTTAAAGGGTAGCGGGGGATCGAGCTCCTACGAGCAGTACTTC | CASSLKGSGGSSSYEQYF
NA | many | TRBJ1-6 | TRBV20-1 | TGCAGTGCTTGGTCCAGCTCCTATAATTCACCCCTCCACTTT | CSAWSSSYNSPLHF
TRBD2 | many | TRBJ2-1 | TRBV9 | TGTGCCAGCAGCGTAGGGGGAGGGAGCAATGAGCAGTTCTTC | CASSVGGGSNEQFF
NA | few | TRBJ2-2 | TRBV3-1 | TGTGCCAGCAGGCTAGGGGCTGGGGAGCTGTTTTTT | CASRLGAGELFF
NA | few | TRBJ1-1 | TRBV18 | TGTGCCAGCTCACCACAGCAGGGACTCGATAGTACTGAAGCTTTCTTT | CASSPQQGLDSTEAFF
TRBD2 | NA | TRBJ2-3 | TRBV3-1 | TGTGCCAGCAGCCAAGGACTAGCGATTGGGACAGATACGCAGTATTTT | CASSQGLAIGTDTQYF
TRBD1 | NA | TRBJ1-2 | TRBV30 | TGTGCCTGGACTCCCGGGACAGGGTTAGGGGGCTACACCTTC | CAWTPGTGLGGYTF
TRBD1 | many | TRBJ1-1 | TRBV6-1 | TGCGCCAGCAGTGATCTACAGGGGACCATGAACACTGAAGCTTTCTTT | CASSDLQGTMNTEAFF
TRBD2 | NA | TRBJ2-5 | TRBV12-3/TRBV12-4 | TGTGCCAGCAGGGTAGCGGGAGGGGGAAAAGAGACCCAGTACTTC | CASRVAGGGKETQYF
NA | NA | TRBJ2-7 | TRBV20-1 | TGCAGTGCTAGCCGGCTAACCTACGAGCAGTACTTC | CSASRLTYEQYF